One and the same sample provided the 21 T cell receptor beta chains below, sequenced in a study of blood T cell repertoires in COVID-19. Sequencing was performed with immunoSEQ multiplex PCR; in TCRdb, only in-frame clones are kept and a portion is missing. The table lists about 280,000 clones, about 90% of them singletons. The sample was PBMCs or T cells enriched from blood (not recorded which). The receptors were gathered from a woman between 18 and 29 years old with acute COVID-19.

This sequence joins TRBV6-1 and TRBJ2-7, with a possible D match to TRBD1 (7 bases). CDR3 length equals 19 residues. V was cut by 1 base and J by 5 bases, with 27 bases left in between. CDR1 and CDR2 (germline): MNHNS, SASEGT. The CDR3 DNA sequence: TGTGCCAGCAGTGAAGGGGGGACAGCTCTAGGATCTAGGACTAACGAGCAGTACTTC. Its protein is CASSEGGTALGSRTNEQYF.

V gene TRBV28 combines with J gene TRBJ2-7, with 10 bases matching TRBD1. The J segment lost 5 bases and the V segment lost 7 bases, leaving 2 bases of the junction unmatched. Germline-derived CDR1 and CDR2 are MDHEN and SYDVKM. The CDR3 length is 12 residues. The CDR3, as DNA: TGTGCCAGCAAAGGACAGGGGGACGAGCAGTACTTC. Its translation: CASKGQGDEQYF.

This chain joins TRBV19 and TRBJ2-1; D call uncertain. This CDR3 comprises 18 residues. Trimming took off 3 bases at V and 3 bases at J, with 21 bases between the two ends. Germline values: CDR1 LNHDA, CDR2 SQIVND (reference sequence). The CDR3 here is CASSILVGSGPIYNEQFF. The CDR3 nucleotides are TGTGCCAGTAGTATCCTTGTTGGATCAGGCCCGATCTACAATGAGCAGTTCTTC. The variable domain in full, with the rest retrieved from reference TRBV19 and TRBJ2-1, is DGGITQSPKYLFRKEGQNVTLSCEQNLNHDAMYWYRQDPGQGLRLIYYSQIVNDFQKGDIAEGYSVSREKKESFPLTVTSAQKNPTAFYLCASSILVGSGPIYNEQFFGPGTRLTVL.

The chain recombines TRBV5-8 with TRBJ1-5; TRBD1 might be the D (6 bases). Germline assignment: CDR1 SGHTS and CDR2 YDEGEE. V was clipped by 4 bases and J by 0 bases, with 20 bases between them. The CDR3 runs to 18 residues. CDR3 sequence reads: CASSQRTVTVYSNQPQHF. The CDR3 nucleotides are TGTGCCAGCAGCCAGAGGACAGTGACGGTATATAGCAATCAGCCCCAGCATTTT.

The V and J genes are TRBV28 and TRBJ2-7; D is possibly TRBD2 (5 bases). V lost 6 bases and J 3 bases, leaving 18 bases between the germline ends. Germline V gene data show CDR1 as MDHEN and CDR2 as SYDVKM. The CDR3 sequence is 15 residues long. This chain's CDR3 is CASRLRGARNYEQYF. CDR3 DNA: TGTGCCAGCAGATTACGGGGAGCGCGAAACTACGAGCAGTACTTC.

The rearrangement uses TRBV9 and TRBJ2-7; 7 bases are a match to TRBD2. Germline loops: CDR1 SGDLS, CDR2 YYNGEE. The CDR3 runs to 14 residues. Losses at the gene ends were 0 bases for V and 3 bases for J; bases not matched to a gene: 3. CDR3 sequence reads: CASSVASGNYEQYF. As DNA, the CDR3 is TGTGCCAGCAGCGTAGCCAGCGGGAACTACGAGCAGTACTTC.

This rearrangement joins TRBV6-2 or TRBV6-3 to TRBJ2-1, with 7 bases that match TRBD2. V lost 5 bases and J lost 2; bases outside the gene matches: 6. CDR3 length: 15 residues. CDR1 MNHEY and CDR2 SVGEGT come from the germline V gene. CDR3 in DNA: TGTGCCAGCAGTCCCCTCAGCGGGACCTACAATGAGCAGTTCTTC. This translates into CASSPLSGTYNEQFF.

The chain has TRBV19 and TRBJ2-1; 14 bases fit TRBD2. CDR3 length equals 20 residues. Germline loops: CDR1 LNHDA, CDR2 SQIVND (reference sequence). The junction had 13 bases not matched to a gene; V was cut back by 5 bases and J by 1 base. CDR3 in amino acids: CASSATGLAGDIVSYNEQFF. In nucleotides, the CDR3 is TGTGCCAGTAGTGCTACGGGACTAGCGGGAGATATCGTTTCCTACAATGAGCAGTTCTTC.

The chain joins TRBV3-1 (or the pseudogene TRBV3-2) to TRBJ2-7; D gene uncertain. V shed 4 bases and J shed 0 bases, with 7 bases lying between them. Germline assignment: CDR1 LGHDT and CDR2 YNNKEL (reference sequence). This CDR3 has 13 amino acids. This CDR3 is CASSRRSSYEQYF. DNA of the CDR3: TGTGCCAGCAGCCGTCGCAGCTCCTACGAGCAGTACTTC.

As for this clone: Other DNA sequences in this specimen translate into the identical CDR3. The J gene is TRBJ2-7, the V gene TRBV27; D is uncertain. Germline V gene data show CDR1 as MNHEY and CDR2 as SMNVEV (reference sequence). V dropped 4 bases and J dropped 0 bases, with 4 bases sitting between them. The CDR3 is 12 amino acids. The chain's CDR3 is CASSSSSYEQYF. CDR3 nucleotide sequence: TGTGCCAGCAGTTCTAGCTCCTACGAGCAGTACTTC.

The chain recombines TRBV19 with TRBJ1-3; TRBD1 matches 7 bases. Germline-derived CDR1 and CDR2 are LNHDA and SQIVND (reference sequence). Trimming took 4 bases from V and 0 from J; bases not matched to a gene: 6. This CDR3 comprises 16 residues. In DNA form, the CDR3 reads TGTGCCAGTAGTACCGGGACAGCCAACTCTGGAAACACCATATATTTT. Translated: CASSTGTANSGNTIYF.

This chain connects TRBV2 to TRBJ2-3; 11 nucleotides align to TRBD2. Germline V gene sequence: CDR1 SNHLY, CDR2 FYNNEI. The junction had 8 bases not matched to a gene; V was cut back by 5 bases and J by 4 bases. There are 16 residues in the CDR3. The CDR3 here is CASSRTSGRMADTQYF. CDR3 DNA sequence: TGTGCCAGCAGTCGAACTAGCGGGAGAATGGCAGATACGCAGTATTTT. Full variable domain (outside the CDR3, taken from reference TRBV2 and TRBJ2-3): EPEVTQTPSHQVTQMGQEVILRCVPISNHLYFYWYRQILGQKVEFLVSFYNNEISEKSEIFDDQFSVERPDGSNFTLKIRSTKLEDSAMYFCASSRTSGRMADTQYFGPGTRLTVL.

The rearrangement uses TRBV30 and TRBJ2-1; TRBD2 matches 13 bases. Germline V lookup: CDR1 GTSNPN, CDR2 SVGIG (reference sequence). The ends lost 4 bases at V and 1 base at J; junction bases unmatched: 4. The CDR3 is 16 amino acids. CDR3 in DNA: TGTGCCTGGAATGGACTAGCGGGAGTGTCCTACAATGAGCAGTTCTTC. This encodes CAWNGLAGVSYNEQFF. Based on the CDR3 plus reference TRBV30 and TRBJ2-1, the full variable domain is SQTIHQWPATLVQPVGSPLSLECTVEGTSNPNLYWYRQAAGRGLQLLFYSVGIGQISSEVPQNLSASRPQDRQFILSSKKLLLSDSGFYLCAWNGLAGVSYNEQFFGPGTRLTVL.

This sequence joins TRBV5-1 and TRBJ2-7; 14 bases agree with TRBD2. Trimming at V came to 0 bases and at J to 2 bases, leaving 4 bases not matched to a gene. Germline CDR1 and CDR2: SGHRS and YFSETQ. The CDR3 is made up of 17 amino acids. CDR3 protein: CASSLEGLAGVPYEQYF. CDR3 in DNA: TGCGCCAGCAGCTTGGAGGGACTAGCGGGAGTACCCTACGAGCAGTACTTC.

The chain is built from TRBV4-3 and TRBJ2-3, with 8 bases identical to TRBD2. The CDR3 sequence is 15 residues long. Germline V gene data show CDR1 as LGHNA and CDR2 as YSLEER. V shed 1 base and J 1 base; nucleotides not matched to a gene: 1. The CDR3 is CASSQVTSGTDTQYF. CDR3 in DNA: TGCGCCAGCAGCCAAGTGACTAGCGGCACAGATACGCAGTATTTT.

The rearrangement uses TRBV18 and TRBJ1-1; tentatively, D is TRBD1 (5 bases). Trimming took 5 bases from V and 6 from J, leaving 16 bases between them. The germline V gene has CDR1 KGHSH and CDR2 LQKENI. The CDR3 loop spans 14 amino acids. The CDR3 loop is CASSVRATKPEAFF. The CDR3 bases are TGTGCCAGCTCAGTCAGGGCCACCAAGCCTGAAGCTTTCTTT. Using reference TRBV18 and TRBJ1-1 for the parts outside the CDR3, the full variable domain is NAGVMQNPRHLVRRRGQEARLRCSPMKGHSHVYWYRQLPEEGLKFMVYLQKENIIDESGMPKERFSAEFPKEGPSILRIQQVVRGDSAAYFCASSVRATKPEAFFGQGTRLTVV.

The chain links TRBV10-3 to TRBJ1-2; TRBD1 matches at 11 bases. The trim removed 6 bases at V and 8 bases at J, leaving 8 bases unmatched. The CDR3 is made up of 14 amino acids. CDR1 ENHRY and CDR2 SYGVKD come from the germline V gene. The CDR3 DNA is TGTGCCATCAGCCGGGACAGGGGGATGTCAGGCTACACCTTC. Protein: CAISRDRGMSGYTF.

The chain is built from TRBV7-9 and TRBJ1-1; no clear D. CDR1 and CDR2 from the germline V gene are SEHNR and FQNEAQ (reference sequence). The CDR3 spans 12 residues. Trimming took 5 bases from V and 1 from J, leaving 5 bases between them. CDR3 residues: CASSQENTEAFF. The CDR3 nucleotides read TGTGCCAGCAGCCAGGAGAACACTGAAGCTTTCTTT. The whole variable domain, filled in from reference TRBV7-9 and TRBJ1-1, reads DTGVSQNPRHKITKRGQNVTFRCDPISEHNRLYWYRQTLGQGPEFLTYFQNEAQLEKSRLLSDRFSAERPKGSFSTLEIQRTEQGDSAMYLCASSQENTEAFFGQGTRLTVV.

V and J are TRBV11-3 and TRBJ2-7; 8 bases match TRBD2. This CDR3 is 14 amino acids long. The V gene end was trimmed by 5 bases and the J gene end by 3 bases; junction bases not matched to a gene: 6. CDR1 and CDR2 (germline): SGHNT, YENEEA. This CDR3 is CASSPSGSFYEQYF. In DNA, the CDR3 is TGTGCCAGCAGCCCAAGCGGGAGCTTCTACGAGCAGTACTTC.

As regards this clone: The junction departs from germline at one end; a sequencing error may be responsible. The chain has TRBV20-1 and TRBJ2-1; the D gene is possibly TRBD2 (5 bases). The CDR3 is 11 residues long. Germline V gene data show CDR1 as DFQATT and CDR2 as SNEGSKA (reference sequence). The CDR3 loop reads CASTSNNEQFF. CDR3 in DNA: TGTGCGTCTACTAGTAACAATGAGCAGTTCTTC.

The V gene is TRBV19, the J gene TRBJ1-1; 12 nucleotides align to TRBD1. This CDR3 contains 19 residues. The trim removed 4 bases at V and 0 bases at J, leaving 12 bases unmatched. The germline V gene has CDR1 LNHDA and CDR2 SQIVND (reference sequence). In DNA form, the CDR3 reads TGTGCCAGTAGTACGCTAACCGGGACAGGGGGCGTCATGAACACTGAAGCTTTCTTT. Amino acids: CASSTLTGTGGVMNTEAFF.